The source of this T cell receptor beta chain is a study of control samples from healthy donors and cancer patients. The CDR3 has 12 amino acids. V lost 8 bases to trimming and J lost 4 bases; unmatched junction nucleotides: 5. The germline gives CDR1 LNHNV, CDR2 YYDKDF (reference sequence). Only in-frame clones appear in the TCRdb table, and some are missing; sequencing was by immunoSEQ multiplex PCR. The table has 110,000 to 150,000 clones, 89% seen once. The sample was blood. The chain joins TRBV15 to TRBJ2-7; 7 bases line up with TRBD1. The receptor was isolated from a man aged 25 to 40 in good health. CDR3 sequence: CATPDRDYEQYF. CDR3 nucleotides: TGTGCCACCCCAGACAGGGATTACGAGCAGTACTTC. The full variable domain, rest sourced from reference TRBV15 and TRBJ2-7, is DAMVIQNPRYQVTQFGKPVTLSCSQTLNHNVMYWYQQKSSQAPKLLFHYYDKDFNNEADTPDNFQSRRPNTSFCFLDIRSPGLGDTAMYLCATPDRDYEQYFGPGTRLTVT.